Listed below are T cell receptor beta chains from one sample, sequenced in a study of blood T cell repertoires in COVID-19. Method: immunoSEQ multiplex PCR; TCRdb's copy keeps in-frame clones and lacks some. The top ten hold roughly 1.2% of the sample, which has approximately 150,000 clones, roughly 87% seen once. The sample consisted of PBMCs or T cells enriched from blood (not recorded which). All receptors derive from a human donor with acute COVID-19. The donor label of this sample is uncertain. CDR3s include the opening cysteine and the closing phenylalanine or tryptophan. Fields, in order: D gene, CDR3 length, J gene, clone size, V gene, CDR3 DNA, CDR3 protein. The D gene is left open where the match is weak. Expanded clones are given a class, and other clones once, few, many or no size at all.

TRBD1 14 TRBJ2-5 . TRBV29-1 TGCAGCGTTGCCCTGGGACAGGGAAAAGAGACCCAGTACTTC CSVALGQGKETQYF
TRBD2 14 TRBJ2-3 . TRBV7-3 TGTGCCAGCAGCCCTCTCGGGGGGACAGATACGCAGTATTTT CASSPLGGTDTQYF
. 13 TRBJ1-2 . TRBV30 TGTGCCTGGAGTTTACGGAGGGACTATGGCTACACCTTC CAWSLRRDYGYTF
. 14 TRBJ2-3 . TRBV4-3 TGCGCCAGCAGCCAGAATAGGGGCCCAGATACGCAGTATTTT CASSQNRGPDTQYF
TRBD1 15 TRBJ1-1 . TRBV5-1 TGCGCCAGCAGCCATAGGACAGGGGAGAACACTGAAGCTTTCTTT CASSHRTGENTEAFF
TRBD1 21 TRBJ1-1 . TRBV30 TGTGCCTGGAGTGTATCAAAATCGGGTTTCGTCCAAGACAGGGAAGATACTGAAGCTTTCTTT CAWSVSKSGFVQDREDTEAFF
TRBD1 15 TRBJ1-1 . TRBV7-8 TGTGCCAGCAGCCCACGACAGGGGCAGAACACTGAAGCTTTCTTT CASSPRQGQNTEAFF
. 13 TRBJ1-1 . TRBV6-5 TGTGCCAGCAGTTACTTGGGAAGCCCGGGGGCTTTCTTT CASSYLGSPGAFF
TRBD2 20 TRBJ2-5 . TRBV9 TGTGCCAGCAGCCCGAGTCCCGGGACTAGCGGGGGGGCCTTGCAAGAGACCCAGTACTTC CASSPSPGTSGGALQETQYF
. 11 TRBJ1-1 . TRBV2 TGTGCCAGCGGCGGGGACCTTGAAGCTTTCTTT CASGGDLEAFF
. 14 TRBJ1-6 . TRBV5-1 TGCGCCAGCAGCTTACAGGGTCGGAATTCACCCCTCCACTTT CASSLQGRNSPLHF
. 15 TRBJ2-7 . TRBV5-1 TGCGCCAGCAGCTTGGGACGGGTGGGAGACTACGAGCAGTACTTC CASSLGRVGDYEQYF
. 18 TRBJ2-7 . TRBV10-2 TGCGCCAGCAGTGAGTCCAGCGGAGGAAGGTGGAAGGAAGACGAGCAGTACTTC CASSESSGGRWKEDEQYF
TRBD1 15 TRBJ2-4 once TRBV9 TGTGCCAGCAGCGCCGCTGCGGGACAGGGGAACATTCAGTACTTC CASSAAAGQGNIQYF
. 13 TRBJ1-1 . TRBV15 TGTGCCACCAGCAGAGATCGGGGCACTGAAGCTTTCTTT CATSRDRGTEAFF
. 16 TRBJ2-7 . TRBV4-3 TGCGCCAGCAGCCAAGATCGTATCCGCGCCTCCTACGAGCAGTACTTC CASSQDRIRASYEQYF
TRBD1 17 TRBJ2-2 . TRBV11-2 TGTGCCAGCAGCCCTCTCGCGCGTCGGACAGGGTTTGGGGAGCTGTTTTTT CASSPLARRTGFGELFF
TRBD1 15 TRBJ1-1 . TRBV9 TGTGCCAGCAGCGTAACTACAGGGGGCGAGGGTGAAGCTTTCTTT CASSVTTGGEGEAFF
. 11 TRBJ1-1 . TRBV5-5 TGTGCCAGCAGCTTGACGGCTGAAGCTTTCTTT CASSLTAEAFF
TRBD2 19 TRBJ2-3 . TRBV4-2 TGTGCCAGCAGCCAAGGTGGTCGACTAGCGGGGGGTCTCCTATATACGCAGTATTTT CASSQGGRLAGGLLYTQYF
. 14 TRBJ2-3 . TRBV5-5 TGTGCCAGCAGCCGGAGACAGGAGGCAGATACGCAGTATTTT CASSRRQEADTQYF
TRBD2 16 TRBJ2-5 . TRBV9 TGTGCCAGCAGCGTAGATCTAGCGGGGGGGCAAGAGACCCAGTACTTC CASSVDLAGGQETQYF
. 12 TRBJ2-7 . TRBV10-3 TGTGCCATCAGCCAGGGATCCTACGAGCAGTACTTC CAISQGSYEQYF
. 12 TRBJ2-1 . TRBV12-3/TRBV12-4 TGTGCCAGCAGTTTCCAGGGATATGAGCAGTTCTTC CASSFQGYEQFF
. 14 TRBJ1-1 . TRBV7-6 TGTGCCAGCAGCTTAACCGCAGGCCGTGAGAAAGCTTTCTTT CASSLTAGREKAFF